This T cell receptor (beta chain) came from a study of T-cell reconstitution after alpha-beta-depleted transplantation in children. Notes on the study in general: It was reported that alpha-beta T cells came from several hundred expanded graft clones (about two months after transplant). Surviving recipient T cells and thymic progenitors underlay high day-60 TCRbeta diversity in some patients.

Construction of the TCRbeta library involved unique molecular identifiers. Using its own MiXCR run on the PCR reads, TCRdb lists one record per CDR3 protein. The profile shows some 830,000 distinct CDR3 sequences, roughly 15% of them singletons. This CDR3 is 16 amino acids long. Trimming stripped 2 bases from V and 1 base from J, with 17 bases between. Looked up from germline, CDR1 is SQVTM and CDR2 is ANQGSEA. This clonotype was seen ten or more times. The antigen remains unidentified. The chain recombines TRBV29-1 with TRBJ1-2; no clear D gene. The TCR comes from a male patient between 5 and 17 years old who had a stem cell transplant for acute lymphoblastic leukemia, so the T cells may come from the graft donor. The specimen was PBMCs, mostly from graft donor cells, collected 360 days after TCRalphabeta/CD19-depleted stem cell transplant. The CDR3 spells CSVEKDGRSINYGYTF. The DNA for the CDR3 is TGCAGCGTTGAAAAAGACGGACGGTCTATTAACTATGGCTACACCTTC.